These 6 T cell receptor beta chains came from one sample sequenced in a study of blood T cells in healthy people across ages. Through a sample-barcoded 5' primer and a J-beta primer mix, a second PCR was run for about 7 to 12 cycles. TCRdb re-derived calls from the 5' RACE reads in MiXCR, one entry per CDR3 protein. The table has about 760,000 distinct CDR3 sequences, around a quarter seen once. Another study also made use of these data, one on T cells of mothers and their children.

Sample: blood. These receptors all stem from a boy younger than 18 in good health.

In this sample, this clonotype turned up a few times. The chain uses TRBV7-3 and TRBJ2-7; D possibly corresponds to TRBD1 (5 bases). The CDR3 length is 13 residues. V lost 5 bases and J lost 3, with 11 bases in between. Germline V gene lookup returns CDR1 SGHTA and CDR2 FQGTGA. DNA of the CDR3: TGTGCCAGCAGCCTGGACATTAACTACGAGCAGTACTTC. Translated, it gives CASSLDINYEQYF.

This clonotype was picked up a small number of times. CDR3 protein: CASSLGWGDYSYEQYF. The CDR3 bases are TGTGCCAGCAGTTTGGGTTGGGGGGACTATTCCTACGAGCAGTACTTC. The J gene is TRBJ2-7, the V gene TRBV12-3 or TRBV12-4, with TRBD2 matching 7 bases. The CDR3 contains 16 residues. Trimming at V came to 3 bases and at J to 1 base, leaving 9 bases not matched to a gene.

This clonotype was seen a few times. The chain links TRBV11-2 to TRBJ2-5; 11 positions match TRBD2. The CDR3 contains 16 residues. V dropped 2 bases and J dropped 5; count of bases not matched to a gene: 7. Germline lookup yields CDR1 SGHAT and CDR2 FQNNGV. CDR3 amino acids: CASSLTSGSFGETQYF. For the CDR3, the DNA is TGTGCCAGCAGCTTAACTAGCGGGAGTTTTGGGGAGACCCAGTACTTC.

The chain has TRBV7-9 and TRBJ2-1; 15 bases line up with TRBD2. CDR1 and CDR2 from the germline V gene are SEHNR and FQNEAQ (reference sequence). The V gene end was trimmed by 5 bases and the J gene end by 5 bases; junction bases not matched to a gene: 4. The CDR3 is 16 amino acids. CDR3 DNA: TGTGCCAGCAGCGCACGGACTAGCGGGGGGGACAATGAGCAGTTCTTC. It yields the protein CASSARTSGGDNEQFF. Supplemented by reference TRBV7-9 and TRBJ2-1, the full variable domain reads DTGVSQNPRHKITKRGQNVTFRCDPISEHNRLYWYRQTLGQGPEFLTYFQNEAQLEKSRLLSDRFSAERPKGSFSTLEIQRTEQGDSAMYLCASSARTSGGDNEQFFGPGTRLTVL.

The CDR3 DNA reads as TGTGCCAGCACCAGCGGGATGGGAGAGACCCAGTACTTC. Its translation: CASTSGMGETQYF. The chain couples TRBV3-1 to TRBJ2-5; TRBD2 matches 7 bases. Per the germline V gene, CDR1 is LGHDT and CDR2 is YNNKEL (reference sequence). This CDR3 is 13 amino acids long. V lost 7 bases, J lost 4 bases, and 6 bases stayed unmatched.

The chain carries TRBV29-1 and TRBJ2-5, with D perhaps matching TRBD1 or TRBD2 (5 bases each). CDR3 length: 12 amino acids. Trimming took off 1 base at V and 10 bases at J, with 13 bases between the two ends. The germline V gene encodes CDR1 SQVTM and CDR2 ANQGSEA. CDR3 coding DNA: TGCAGCGTTGAAGGTCGGGACCCGGACCAGTACTTC. Amino acid sequence: CSVEGRDPDQYF.